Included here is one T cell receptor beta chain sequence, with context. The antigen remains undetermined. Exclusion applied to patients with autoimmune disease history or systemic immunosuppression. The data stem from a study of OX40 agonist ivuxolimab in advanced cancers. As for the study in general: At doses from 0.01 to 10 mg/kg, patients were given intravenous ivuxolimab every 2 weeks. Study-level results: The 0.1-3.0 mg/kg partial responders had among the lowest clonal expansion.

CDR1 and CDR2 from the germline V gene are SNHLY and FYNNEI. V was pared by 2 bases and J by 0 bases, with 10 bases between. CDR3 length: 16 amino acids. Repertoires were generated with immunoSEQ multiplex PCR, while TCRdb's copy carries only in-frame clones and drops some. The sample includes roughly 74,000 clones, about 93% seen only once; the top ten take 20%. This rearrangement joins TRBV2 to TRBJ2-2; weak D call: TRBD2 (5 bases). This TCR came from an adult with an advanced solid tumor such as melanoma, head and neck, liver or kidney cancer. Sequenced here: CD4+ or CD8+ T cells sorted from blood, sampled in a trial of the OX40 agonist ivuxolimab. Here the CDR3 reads CASSELAGTNTGELFF. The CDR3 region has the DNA TGTGCCAGCAGTGAATTGGCGGGTACGAACACCGGGGAGCTGTTTTTT.